A single sample gave rise to the 25 T cell receptor beta chains below, sequenced in a study of blood T cell repertoires in COVID-19. Clones were read by immunoSEQ multiplex PCR, and TCRdb kept only the in-frame ones, dropping some. This sample carries about 99,000 clones, about 87% of them seen once, and the ten largest clones take 13%. Sequencing was carried out using peripheral blood. The origin of the receptors is a human donor in a cohort sampled during active or convalescent COVID-19.

This rearrangement joins TRBV29-1 to TRBJ1-1; 7 bases line up with TRBD1. Germline V gene lookup returns CDR1 SQVTM and CDR2 ANQGSEA. J was trimmed by 5 bases and V by 4 bases; bases with no gene match: 10. The CDR3 has 14 amino acids. CDR3 in amino acids: CSVGEGAGRTEAFF. The CDR3 DNA reads TGCAGCGTTGGCGAGGGGGCAGGGAGGACTGAAGCTTTCTTT.

CDR3 protein: CATSTLNQALGANTEAFF. CDR3 in DNA: TGTGCCACCAGCACACTTAACCAGGCCCTGGGAGCCAACACTGAAGCTTTCTTT. The gene calls are TRBV15 and TRBJ1-1; D remains ambiguous. Germline V lookup: CDR1 LNHNV, CDR2 YYDKDF (reference sequence). This CDR3 is built from 18 residues. The ends were cut back, 4 bases at V and 2 bases at J, with 23 bases in the middle. The whole variable domain, filled in from reference TRBV15 and TRBJ1-1, reads DAMVIQNPRYQVTQFGKPVTLSCSQTLNHNVMYWYQQKSSQAPKLLFHYYDKDFNNEADTPDNFQSRRPNTSFCFLDIRSPGLGDTAMYLCATSTLNQALGANTEAFFGQGTRLTVV.

The gene calls are TRBV10-1 and TRBJ2-2, with 9 bases identical to TRBD2. The V and J ends lost 7 bases and 3 bases, in that order; junction bases with no gene match: 9. Germline V gene lookup returns CDR1 WNHNN and CDR2 SYGVQD (reference sequence). The CDR3 is 16 amino acids. The CDR3 DNA is TGCGCCAGCAAAGAGCGGGGGGTCGGGTACACCGGGGAGCTGTTTTTT. As protein: CASKERGVGYTGELFF.

The chain carries TRBV5-6 and TRBJ2-7; D gene unclear. The CDR3 runs 14 residues. Deletions cut 1 base from V and 0 bases from J, with 8 bases between. Looked up from germline, CDR1 is SGHDT and CDR2 is YYEEEE. This chain's CDR3 is CASSLSSGSYEQYF. The CDR3 nucleotides read TGTGCCAGCAGCTTGTCGTCGGGCTCCTACGAGCAGTACTTC. The whole variable domain, filled in from reference TRBV5-6 and TRBJ2-7, reads DAGVTQSPTHLIKTRGQQVTLRCSPKSGHDTVSWYQQALGQGPQFIFQYYEEEERQRGNFPDRFSGHQFPNYSSELNVNALLLGDSALYLCASSLSSGSYEQYFGPGTRLTVT.

The chain joins TRBV6-1 to TRBJ1-2; D might be TRBD1 (6 bases). The CDR3 contains 14 residues. Trimming shortened V by 3 bases and J by 4 bases, and 12 bases separated the two germline ends. The germline gives CDR1 MNHNS, CDR2 SASEGT. CDR3 DNA: TGTGCCAGCAGTGATCAGAGACAGGTCTATGGCTACACCTTC. This translates into CASSDQRQVYGYTF.

The chain recombines TRBV19 with TRBJ2-7; 8 positions agree with TRBD1. The junction had 8 bases not matched to a gene; V was cut back by 3 bases and J by 4 bases. The CDR3 is 15 amino acids. CDR1 is LNHDA, CDR2 SQIVND, per germline (reference sequence). CDR3 DNA: TGTGCCAGTAGTATGAACAGGGGGGAACGGTACGAGCAGTACTTC. Translated: CASSMNRGERYEQYF.

In DNA form, the CDR3 reads TGTGCCAGCAGCTTAAGCCCCGGGACTGAAGCTTTCTTT. This gives the protein CASSLSPGTEAFF. The V gene is TRBV7-3, the J gene TRBJ1-1; no definite D call. CDR1 is SGHTA, CDR2 FQGTGA, per germline. Trimming stripped 1 base from V and 5 bases from J, with 8 bases between. CDR3 size: 13 residues.

V and J are TRBV11-3 and TRBJ2-7, with D perhaps matching TRBD2 (7 bases). The CDR3 consists of 14 residues. V was clipped by 3 bases and J by 3 bases, with 12 bases between them. Looked up from germline, CDR1 is SGHNT and CDR2 is YENEEA. The CDR3, as DNA: TGTGCCAGCAGCTTCTCTAGGGGGGGCTACGAGCAGTACTTC. Protein product: CASSFSRGGYEQYF.

This clone was picked up one time. The chain employs TRBV7-2 and TRBJ2-7; perhaps TRBD2 as D (6 bases). Germline CDR1 and CDR2: SGHTA and FQGNSA. The CDR3 spans 14 residues. V was clipped by 7 bases and J by 7 bases, with 20 bases between them. CDR3: CASTLPGSLGEQYF. The CDR3 coding sequence is TGTGCCAGCACTTTACCCGGGAGCTTGGGGGAGCAGTACTTC.

The CDR3 DNA reads TGTGCCAGCAGCCTGGACACGGCTATGGGCTACACCTTC. This gives the protein CASSLDTAMGYTF. The chain employs TRBV7-8 and TRBJ1-2; TRBD1 is a possible D gene (5 bases). Deletions cut 5 bases from V and 8 bases from J, with 15 bases between. Germline V gene sequence: CDR1 SGHVS, CDR2 FQNEAQ. This CDR3 region has 13 residues.

The V gene is TRBV4-1, the J gene TRBJ2-1; D may be TRBD1 (5 bases). Looked up from germline, CDR1 is MGHRA and CDR2 is YSYEKL. The CDR3 is 17 residues long. The V gene lost 3 bases and the J gene lost 9 bases, with 24 bases spanning the gap. The CDR3 DNA follows: TGCGCCAGCAGCCAGGTGGACATGGGTTTTGTGTACGGTGAGCAGTTCTTC. Its protein product is CASSQVDMGFVYGEQFF.

The chain recombines TRBV19 with TRBJ1-1, with TRBD1 identical over 10 bases. Germline CDR1 LNHDA, CDR2 SQIVND (reference sequence). V was pared by 6 bases and J by 4 bases, with 5 bases of the junction left unmatched. CDR3 length: 14 residues. The CDR3 DNA reads TGTGCCAGTAGACCTGGACAGGGGGGCACTGAAGCTTTCTTT. It encodes CASRPGQGGTEAFF.

The chain joins TRBV11-3 to TRBJ1-1, with 7 bases lining up with TRBD1. With V trimmed by 5 bases and J by 8 bases, 8 bases remained unmatched. CDR1 and CDR2 (germline): SGHNT, YENEEA. The CDR3 contains 13 residues. The CDR3: CASSTRQGSEAFF. The DNA of the CDR3 is TGTGCCAGCAGCACACGACAGGGTAGCGAAGCTTTCTTT.

V and J are TRBV5-1 and TRBJ2-2; D unclear. Germline loops: CDR1 SGHRS, CDR2 YFSETQ. The CDR3 extends over 14 amino acids. V lost 4 bases and J 6 bases, leaving 13 bases between the germline ends. CDR3 DNA: TGCGCCAGCAGCCAGTCTACAGTGGCCGGGGAGCTGTTTTTT. Translation gives CASSQSTVAGELFF.

This clone was seen a single time. The CDR3, as DNA: TGTGCCAGCATGGGACAGGGGGACAATCAGCCCCAGCATTTT. It is translated as CASMGQGDNQPQHF. This chain joins TRBV6-5 and TRBJ1-5; 11 bases are a match to TRBD1. V lost 7 bases to trimming and J lost 3 bases; unmatched junction nucleotides: 2. The CDR3 is 14 residues long. Germline CDR1 MNHEY, CDR2 SVGAGI.

The genes are TRBV19 and TRBJ1-1, with D possibly being TRBD1 (6 bases). Germline V gene lookup returns CDR1 LNHDA and CDR2 SQIVND (reference sequence). Trimming removed 6 bases from V and 5 bases from J, with 13 bases in between. The CDR3 runs to 13 residues. The CDR3 DNA reads TGTGCCAGTAGCCAGGGGATTCGGACTGAAGCTTTCTTT. Its protein product is CASSQGIRTEAFF.

Only one count was recorded for this clone. The chain couples TRBV7-6 to TRBJ2-5, with D maybe TRBD2 (6 bases). Germline CDR1 and CDR2: SGHVS and FNYEAQ. With 3 bases removed from V and 5 bases from J, the gap between germline ends came to 13 bases. The CDR3 spans 14 residues. CDR3 DNA: TGTGCCAGCAGCTTCGTCTTTGCGGGGGAGACCCAGTACTTC. Its protein is CASSFVFAGETQYF.

The chain combines TRBV6-6 with TRBJ1-2; 10 bases match TRBD1. The ends lost 4 bases at V and 5 bases at J; junction bases unmatched: 10. Germline assignment: CDR1 MNHNY and CDR2 SVGAGI (reference sequence). CDR3 size: 16 residues. CDR3 DNA: TGTGCCAGCAGTTCCGGGACAGGGGACAAAGGGTATGGCTACACCTTC. Residues: CASSSGTGDKGYGYTF.

The CDR3 nucleotides are TGTGCCAGCAGAGACATTACAGGGAGCTCCTACAATGAGCAGTTCTTC. It specifies CASRDITGSSYNEQFF. The chain employs TRBV3-1 (or the pseudogene TRBV3-2) and TRBJ2-1, with D perhaps TRBD1 (6 bases). Trimming removed 6 bases from V and 0 bases from J, with 15 bases in between. This CDR3 spans 16 amino acids. Germline CDR1 and CDR2: LGHDT and YNNKEL (reference sequence).

A single count supports this clone. The rearrangement uses TRBV14 and TRBJ1-4, with 8 bases aligning to TRBD1. J gave up 5 bases and V 1 base, and 3 bases lay outside the gene matches. This CDR3 is 15 amino acids long. CDR1 is SGHDN and CDR2 is FVKESK in the germline V gene. For the CDR3, the DNA is TGTGCCAGCAGCCAAGCCAGGGGGCGGAATGAAAAACTGTTTTTT. Encoded protein: CASSQARGRNEKLFF.

The V gene is TRBV6-1, the J gene TRBJ2-5; D is uncertain. The CDR3 is 14 amino acids. V was clipped by 2 bases and J by 2 bases, with 9 bases between them. The germline V gene encodes CDR1 MNHNS and CDR2 SASEGT. CDR3 sequence reads: CASSELANQETQYF. The CDR3, as DNA: TGTGCCAGCAGTGAATTGGCCAATCAAGAGACCCAGTACTTC.

For the CDR3, the DNA is TGTGCCAGCAGCTGGGAGAGACAGGGGGCGGGCTACACCTTC. This codes for CASSWERQGAGYTF. V is TRBV7-2 and J is TRBJ1-2, with 10 bases aligning to TRBD1. Trimming took 4 bases from V and 8 from J; bases not matched to a gene: 7. The germline V gene encodes CDR1 SGHTA and CDR2 FQGNSA. The CDR3 runs to 14 residues.

J is TRBJ1-1 and V is TRBV7-2; weak D call: TRBD1 (5 bases). The V gene lost 4 bases and the J gene lost 0 bases, with 15 bases spanning the gap. Germline V gene data show CDR1 as SGHTA and CDR2 as FQGNSA. This CDR3 is 16 amino acids long. CDR3 DNA sequence: TGTGCCAGCAGCTCATACGGGGGGGAGATGAACACTGAAGCTTTCTTT. Its translation: CASSSYGGEMNTEAFF.

The rearrangement links TRBV6-5 to TRBJ2-7; TRBD2 is a possible D gene (5 bases). The germline V and J ends were trimmed by 7 bases and 0 bases, with 13 bases remaining between them. This CDR3 has 14 residues. Germline CDR1 reads MNHEY; CDR2 reads SVGAGI. Written as DNA, the CDR3 is TGTGCCAGCAATCGCGGACGGGACTCCTACGAGCAGTACTTC. This gives the protein CASNRGRDSYEQYF.

This chain joins TRBV6-2 or TRBV6-3 and TRBJ2-4; the D gene is possibly TRBD2 (6 bases). Trimming left V 6 bases short and J 0 bases short, with 12 bases between. CDR3 length equals 15 residues. CDR1 and CDR2 (germline): MNHEY, SVGEGT. The CDR3 loop reads CASSQTGGAKNIQYF. CDR3 in DNA: TGTGCCAGCAGCCAGACCGGGGGAGCCAAAAACATTCAGTACTTC.